One sample yielded the 3 T cell receptor beta chains listed below, sequenced in a study of T cells in Graves' hyperthyroidism and ophthalmopathy. Amplified TCR beta CDR3 regions came from RNA transcripts. The HTBI primer set served for first-round RT-PCR of the TCR CDR3. TCRdb fed the multiplex PCR reads into MiXCR, producing one record per CDR3 protein. The data show under 350,000 distinct CDR3 sequences, roughly a fifth seen once. The sequenced sample consisted of blood. The receptors stem from a woman between 45 and 60 years old with Graves' hyperthyroidism.

This clonotype was counted ten times or more. V gene TRBV11-2 combines with J gene TRBJ2-1; 16 nucleotides align to TRBD2. Germline lookup yields CDR1 SGHAT and CDR2 FQNNGV. The length of the CDR3 is 16 residues. V lost 4 bases and J lost 10; bases outside the gene matches: 7. The CDR3 DNA sequence: TGTGCCAGCAGCTGGGGGACTAGCGGGAGGGCCCCCGAGCAGTTCTTC. Residues: CASSWGTSGRAPEQFF.

This clonotype was seen many times. The rearrangement uses TRBV20-1 and TRBJ2-7; 10 bases match TRBD2. Germline V gene lookup returns CDR1 DFQATT and CDR2 SNEGSKA (reference sequence). CDR3 length: 15 amino acids. With 3 bases clipped from V and 0 bases from J, the junction kept 5 bases outside the gene matches. The CDR3: CSASMASGSSYEQYF. CDR3 in DNA: TGCAGTGCTAGCATGGCTAGCGGGAGCTCCTACGAGCAGTACTTC.

This clonotype was counted ten times or more. This rearrangement joins TRBV9 to TRBJ1-6, with D possibly matching TRBD1 (6 bases). The germline V and J ends were trimmed by 4 bases and 0 bases, with 14 bases remaining between them. Germline V CDR1 and CDR2: SGDLS, YYNGEE. The CDR3 has 17 residues. The DNA of the CDR3 is TGTGCCAGCAGCCCCCTAGACAGGATCTCCTATAATTCACCCCTCCACTTT. Its protein product is CASSPLDRISYNSPLHF.